This entry concerns a single TCR beta chain. Its antigen is not yet known. The input lacks base qualities; no much larger clone sits a single base away. TCRbeta CDR3 regions were amplified from genomic DNA using the immunoSEQ Assay, a bias-controlled multiplex PCR. As for how the authors treated the data: The number of nucleated cells in each sample was estimated by amplification of reference gene primers within the assay. Sequence reads were collapsed and filtered to measure the absolute abundance of every unique TCRbeta CDR3 rearrangement. For each sample, productive Simpson clonality was calculated as the square root of Simpson's diversity index across productive rearrangements. The table comes from immuneACCESS by way of TCRdb, which keeps in-frame sequences with V and J called. Part of the clones is missing from these tables; in studies checked, under half for an unresolved V gene and the rest for unknown reasons. That table is the source of V, J and clone size, and D and trimming were worked out from the DNA. In this sample the table shows about 210,000 clones, 88% of which occur a single time. Jointly, the top ten make up around 1.5% of the sample.

The germline V gene encodes CDR1 GTSNPN and CDR2 SVGIG (reference sequence). Germline trimming: 5 bases from V, 7 bases from J; junction bases outside gene matches: 13. The CDR3 spans 16 residues, from the cysteine through the phenylalanine. Of the read, only the CDR3 DNA is kept; its 48 bases are in frame from base 1. Whole blood was collected in K2EDTA tubes by collaborating institutions according to the institutions' own protocols. For TCRbeta analysis, collaborators shipped samples as frozen whole blood, isolated PBMCs, or DNA extracted from either of those sample types. These data are taken from a study of blood T cell repertoires in COVID-19 (dated by TCRdb to the early 2020s). Broadly, across the study: Samples from collaborators originated in the United States, Italy and Spain and spanned both the acute and convalescent phases of COVID-19. The samples were drawn from the first 160 participants of the ongoing ImmuneRACE study and from 1,254 subjects provided by 6 global collaborators. The prospective study material was composed of cDNA or gDNA derived from T cells, B-cell-depleted T cells, or PBMCs. The repertoires were made available in a free public database intended to serve as a resource for research on the immune response to SARS-CoV-2. Deeply sampled blood TCRbeta repertoires from subjects exposed to, actively infected with, or recovered from COVID-19 were included in the dataset. Nearly every sample came with metadata listing a de-identified subject ID, COVID-19 status, age in years and sex. Where available, HLA class I and class II types were taken from metadata supplied by the sample provider and were not determined by assay-based typing.

Points the paper makes about the study in general: Clinical and demographic metadata were provided uncurated, with the amount varying by source and participant.

The sample taken for sequencing was peripheral blood. The chain links TRBV30 with TRBJ2-7, with 14 junctional bases fitting TRBD2. This clonotype was obtained from a man younger than 35 with active or convalescent COVID-19. CDR3 loop: CAWGGLAGAGTREQYF. In nucleotides, the sequence is TGTGCCTGGGGGGGACTAGCGGGAGCCGGTACTCGAGAGCAGTACTTC.